Each of the 15 T cell receptor beta chains below was sequenced from the same sample in a study of Tregs in tolerant kidney transplant recipients. The method was immunoSEQ multiplex PCR; TCRdb's version includes in-frame clones alone and lacks a portion of them. The data contain roughly 250,000 clones, 80% to 85% of them singletons. Sequencing input: CD4+ T cells from blood. All receptors come from a human donor in good health.

Only a few counts were recorded for this clone. The chain uses TRBV5-1 and TRBJ2-6; D assignment may be TRBD1 or TRBD2 (5 bases each). CDR1 is SGHRS and CDR2 is YFSETQ in the germline V gene. This CDR3 spans 15 amino acids. Trimming cost V 4 bases and J 4 bases, with 12 bases left between them. CDR3 sequence (DNA): TGCGCCAGCAGCCCACCCGAGGGGGGGGCCAACGTCCTGACTTTC. Its translation: CASSPPEGGANVLTF.

This clone has only one observation. The chain links TRBV6-1 to TRBJ1-2, with 7 positions matching TRBD1. The germline CDR1 and CDR2 sequences are MNHNS and SASEGT. The CDR3 loop spans 13 amino acids. V was pared by 8 bases and J by 1 base, with 4 bases of the junction left unmatched. CDR3 sequence: CASGTASNYGYTF. For the CDR3, the DNA is TGTGCCAGCGGGACAGCAAGTAACTATGGCTACACCTTC.

DNA for the CDR3: TGTGCCAGCAGCCTGGGACAGTCTAACTATGGCTACACCTTC. It specifies CASSLGQSNYGYTF. The chain has TRBV7-2 and TRBJ1-2, with 7 bases that match TRBD1. After removal of 5 bases from V and 0 bases from J, the junction contained 3 bases not matched to a gene. In germline, CDR1 is SGHTA, CDR2 FQGNSA. The CDR3 covers 14 residues.

This sequence joins TRBV6-1 and TRBJ2-7; 11 bases map to TRBD2. V shed 6 bases and J 1 base; nucleotides not matched to a gene: 5. CDR3 length equals 15 residues. Germline CDR1 and CDR2: MNHNS and SASEGT. In DNA, the CDR3 is TGTGCCAGCAGGAAACTAGCGGGAGCGTCCTACGAGCAGTACTTC. Its translation is CASRKLAGASYEQYF.

This clone was observed a few times. The chain is built from TRBV7-8 and TRBJ2-3; tentative D call: TRBD2 (5 bases). Germline-derived CDR1 and CDR2 are SGHVS and FQNEAQ. The CDR3 totals 16 residues. Trimming took 1 base from V and 0 from J, leaving 11 bases between them. CDR3 loop: CASSLGTGSSTDTQYF. DNA of the CDR3: TGTGCCAGCAGCTTAGGTACGGGGTCTAGCACAGATACGCAGTATTTT.

This chain connects TRBV5-4 to TRBJ1-4; 8 positions match TRBD1. Trimming at V came to 4 bases and at J to 6 bases, leaving 8 bases not matched to a gene. Germline CDR1 and CDR2: SGHNT and YYREEE (reference sequence). The CDR3 covers 15 residues. CDR3 region: CASSIRQGSDEKLFF. The CDR3 DNA follows: TGTGCCAGCAGCATAAGACAGGGGTCGGATGAAAAACTGTTTTTT.

This chain joins TRBV2 and TRBJ2-3, with a weak D call TRBD2 (6 bases). This CDR3 contains 15 residues. CDR1 is SNHLY and CDR2 is FYNNEI in the germline V gene. V gave up 0 bases and J gave up 4 bases, with 11 bases separating them. CDR3 nucleotides: TGTGCCAGCAGTGAAGCGCGCGGGGTGGCAGATACGCAGTATTTT. This encodes CASSEARGVADTQYF.

As for this clone: Germline is not matched at one junction end, which may reflect a read error. The chain combines TRBV5-4 with TRBJ2-7; the match to TRBD2 covers 8 bases. CDR3 length: 16 residues. From germline, CDR1 is SGHNT and CDR2 YYREEE (reference sequence). This CDR3 reads CARSPGGEGRAYEQYF. The CDR3 region has the DNA TGTGCCCGCAGCCCCGGGGGGGAGGGGAGGGCCTACGAGCAGTACTTC.

A few counts support this clone. The chain joins TRBV4-1 to TRBJ1-3; D is perhaps TRBD1 (6 bases). The germline CDR1 and CDR2 sequences are MGHRA and YSYEKL. V lost 3 bases to trimming and J lost 2 bases, with 14 bases between them. This CDR3 contains 16 residues. DNA of the CDR3: TGCGCCAGCAGCCATTCCCGGGACACTCCTGGAAACACCATATATTTT. Its protein product is CASSHSRDTPGNTIYF.

Only a few counts were recorded for this clone. This rearrangement joins TRBV6-1 to TRBJ2-5, with a weak D call TRBD2 (7 bases). The CDR3 runs 14 residues. The V gene's germline CDR1 is MNHNS and CDR2 SASEGT. V was pared by 6 bases and J by 7 bases, with 18 bases between. The CDR3 nucleotides are TGTGCCAGCAGCGAGGGGGGGTCTGGTGGGACCCAGTACTTC. Encoded protein: CASSEGGSGGTQYF.

The chain couples TRBV18 to TRBJ2-6; TRBD1 aligns across 7 bases. Germline assignment: CDR1 KGHSH and CDR2 LQKENI. V dropped 3 bases and J dropped 0; count of bases not matched to a gene: 5. The CDR3 consists of 17 residues. CDR3 in amino acids: CASSPSGDSSGANVLTF. The CDR3 DNA reads TGTGCCAGCTCACCCTCTGGGGACAGCTCTGGGGCCAACGTCCTGACTTTC.

The rearrangement joins TRBV7-9 to TRBJ2-7, with 7 bases matching TRBD1. The CDR3 length is 14 residues. In germline, CDR1 is SEHNR, CDR2 FQNEAQ (reference sequence). V shed 3 bases and J 0 bases; nucleotides not matched to a gene: 2. The CDR3 is CASSFGTDSYEQYF. The CDR3 DNA reads as TGTGCCAGCAGCTTCGGGACAGACTCCTACGAGCAGTACTTC.

This chain joins TRBV10-3 and TRBJ1-1; the D is unclear. There are 12 residues in the CDR3. Between the trimmed V and J ends, which lost 5 bases and 8 bases, there was a span of 12 bases. Germline CDR1 reads ENHRY; CDR2 reads SYGVKD. The CDR3 nucleotides are TGTGCCATCAGTAAATCCGAAAGAGAAGCTTTCTTT. Its translation: CAISKSEREAFF.

The V call is TRBV6-5, the J call TRBJ1-2; unclear D gene. CDR1 and CDR2 (germline): MNHEY, SVGAGI. The V gene lost 5 bases and the J gene lost 7 bases, with 8 bases spanning the gap. This CDR3 has 11 residues. CDR3 bases: TGTGCCAGCAGTGAAGGAAGTGGCTACACCTTC. It translates to CASSEGSGYTF.

The chain is built from TRBV29-1 and TRBJ2-3, with D uncertain. V was clipped by 2 bases and J by 3 bases, with 9 bases between them. Germline CDR1 and CDR2: SQVTM and ANQGSEA. The CDR3 consists of 13 residues. CDR3 sequence reads: CSVEKVGTDTQYF. DNA for the CDR3: TGCAGCGTTGAAAAAGTCGGAACAGATACGCAGTATTTT.